This T cell receptor (beta chain) was observed in a study of T cell changes during pregnancy in multiple sclerosis (dated by TCRdb to between 2018 and 2021). Regarding the complete study: Changes in the T cell repertoire over the course of pregnancy were examined in this study in women with multiple sclerosis.

Via the germline V gene (reference sequence), CDR1 is SGHAT and CDR2 FQDESV. V gives up 1 base and J gives up 0 bases, and the segment between their germline ends measures 4 bases. The CDR3, from cysteine to phenylalanine, totals 14 residues. This entry keeps only the CDR3 DNA: 42 bases, framed from base 1. The library was prepared using the immunoSEQ multiplex PCR assay. The clones in this table, taken by TCRdb from immuneACCESS, are in-frame only. Not every clone is retained; where verified, under half of the shortfall comes from an unresolved V gene, and the cause of the rest is unknown. This sample gives about 68,000 clones in total; less than 95% of them show up just once. The top ten hold roughly 1.5% of the sample. Concerning this clone: The target of this receptor is not known. Base qualities are not at hand, and no much larger clone is one base apart.

The source of this sequence is a female donor with multiple sclerosis, enrolled in a pregnancy study. This material consisted of peripheral blood, taken in the third trimester of pregnancy. The V and J segments used are TRBV11-1 and TRBJ1-3, with no confidently assigned D gene. The CDR3 protein is CASSLGLSGNTIYF. The DNA sequence follows: TGTGCCAGCAGCTTAGGACTCTCTGGAAACACCATATATTTT.